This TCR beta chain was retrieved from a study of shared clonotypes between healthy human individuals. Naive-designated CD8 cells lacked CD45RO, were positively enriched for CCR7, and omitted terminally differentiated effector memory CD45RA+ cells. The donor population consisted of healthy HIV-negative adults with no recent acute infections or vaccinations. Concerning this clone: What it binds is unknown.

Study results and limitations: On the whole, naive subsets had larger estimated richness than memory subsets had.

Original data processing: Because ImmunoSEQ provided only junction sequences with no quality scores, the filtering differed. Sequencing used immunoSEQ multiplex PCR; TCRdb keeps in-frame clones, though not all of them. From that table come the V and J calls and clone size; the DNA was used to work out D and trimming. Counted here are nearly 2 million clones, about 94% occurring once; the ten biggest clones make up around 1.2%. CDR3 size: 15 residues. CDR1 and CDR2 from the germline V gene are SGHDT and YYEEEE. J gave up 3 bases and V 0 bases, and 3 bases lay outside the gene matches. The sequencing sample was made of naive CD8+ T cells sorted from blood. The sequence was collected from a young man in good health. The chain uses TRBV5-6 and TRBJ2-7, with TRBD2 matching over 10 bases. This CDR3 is CASSLATSGFYEQYF. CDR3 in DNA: TGTGCCAGCAGCTTGGCGACTAGCGGGTTCTACGAGCAGTACTTC.